One T cell receptor (beta chain) is described in this entry. This clonotype was observed a handful of times. Its specific antigen is unknown. There are no base qualities to consult, and no much larger clone falls within one base. This entry is derived from a study of T cells after yellow fever vaccination (dated by TCRdb to about 2019). As for the study more broadly: The SMART-Seq v4 Ultra Low Input RNA kit was used to prepare libraries from fractions with low cell numbers. To follow T-cell clones before and after primary and booster YFV17D yellow fever vaccination, bulk TCR alpha and beta repertoires were sequenced over time. Two healthy male donors made up the cohort, one aged 18 to 29 years and the other aged 30 to 40 years. Blood was drawn at multiple timepoints before and after primary and secondary immunization, with bulk PBMC replicates and cell subsets isolated. The paper as a whole reports these results and caveats: FACS-sorted repertoires could contain abundant contaminating clonotypes from the bulk population, so computational filtering was required. Because the study included only a couple of donors, the extent to which the findings can be generalized is limited. A small share of clonotypes occurred in both CD4 and CD8 compartments, likely arising from convergent recombination. After the booster, most of the clones that had expanded following primary vaccination were detected again (just under 97% of CD4 and 85% to 90% of CD8), which suggests that memory was broadly maintained. The secondary T-cell response was found to be weaker but faster than the primary response, with a peak reached on day 5 rather than on day 15.

TCR cDNA was made using 5'RACE template switching, a step that added a universal primer site and unique molecular identifiers. cDNA synthesis was primed from both the TCR alpha and TCR beta constant segments. Libraries were amplified in two PCR steps, with sample barcodes and sequencing adapters added in the second step. Sequencing of the libraries was done on either Illumina HiSeq 2500 (2x100 bp) or NovaSeq (2x150 bp). In the authors' own workflow: Demultiplexing of reads and collapsing into UMI consensus sequences were performed with MIGEC, and V(D)J alignment was carried out with MiXCR. Vaccine-responding clonotypes were identified with edgeR using replicate PBMC samples, with FDR below 0.01 and a log2 fold change above 5 up to day 15 being required. Each bulk clonotype was labeled CD4 or CD8 based on which sequenced repertoire, CD4 or CD8, contained the clonotype at higher abundance. Clones were called with MiXCR by TCRdb after fastp trimmed the public reads at Q25, and only in-frame beta chains were retained. Identical CDR3 proteins give one entry, which carries the most common genes and DNA. For this entry, the V and J calls and clone size follow TCRdb and not the study's own pipeline. In all, the sample holds approximately 550,000 distinct CDR3 sequences, and approximately 13% of those were seen once. The top ten hold over 11% of the sample.

At the junction V is shortened by 6 bases and J by 4 bases; bases outside the gene matches: 7. CDR1 SGHRS and CDR2 YFSETQ are derived from the germline V gene. The CDR3 numbers 13 residues from cysteine through phenylalanine. Only the CDR3 DNA is retained, 39 bases long and in frame from the first base. The treatment or condition label here, explained by the study, means: live attenuated yellow fever vaccine strain. Two biological replicates of bulk PBMCs were collected at each blood-draw timepoint. PBMCs were isolated from peripheral blood using a standard Ficoll-Paque protocol. RNA was extracted with TriZol from bulk PBMCs, CD4 and CD8 fractions, and dextramer-positive and dextramer-negative fractions.

The V and J genes are TRBV5-1 and TRBJ2-7, with 7 middle bases fitting TRBD1. This TCR came from a man in his thirties or forties who received the YFV17D yellow fever vaccine. The sequenced sample was PBMCs, obtained on the day of the yellow fever booster vaccination. This receptor carries the CDR3 CASNRDSYYEQYF. The nucleotides read TGCGCCAGCAACCGGGACAGTTATTACGAGCAGTACTTC.